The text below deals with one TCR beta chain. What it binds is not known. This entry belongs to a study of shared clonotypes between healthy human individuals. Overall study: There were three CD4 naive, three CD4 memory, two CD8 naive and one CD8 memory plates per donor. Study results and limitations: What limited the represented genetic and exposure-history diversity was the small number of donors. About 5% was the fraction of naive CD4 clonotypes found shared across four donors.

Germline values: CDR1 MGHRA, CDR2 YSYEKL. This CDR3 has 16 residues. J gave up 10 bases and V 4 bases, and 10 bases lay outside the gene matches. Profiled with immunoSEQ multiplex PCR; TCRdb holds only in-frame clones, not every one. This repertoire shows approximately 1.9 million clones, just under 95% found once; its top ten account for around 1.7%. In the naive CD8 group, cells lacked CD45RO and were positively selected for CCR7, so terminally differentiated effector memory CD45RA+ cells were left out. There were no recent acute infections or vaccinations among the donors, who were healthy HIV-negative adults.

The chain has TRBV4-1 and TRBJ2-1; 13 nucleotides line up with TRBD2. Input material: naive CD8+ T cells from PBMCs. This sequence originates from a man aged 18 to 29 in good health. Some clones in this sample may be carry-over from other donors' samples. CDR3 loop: CASSPPAGLAGREQFF. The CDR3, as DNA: TGCGCCAGCAGCCCCCCAGCGGGACTAGCGGGAAGAGAGCAGTTCTTC.